This T cell receptor (beta chain) was sequenced during a study of response to subunit inactivated influenza vaccine. This clonotype was seen ten or more times. V lost 2 bases and J lost 6, with 17 bases in between. The germline V gene has CDR1 MNHEY and CDR2 SVGEGT. The CDR3 length is 15 residues. TCRdb used MiXCR to reprocess the RT-PCR reads, holding one entry per CDR3 protein. This sample has hundreds of thousands of distinct CDR3 sequences; approximately 11% occur once, and the top ten carry 10% to 15%. The chain uses TRBV6-2 or TRBV6-3 and TRBJ2-7; possibly TRBD1 for D (5 bases). This receptor was identified in a man aged 45 to 65 who received an inactivated influenza vaccine. The starting material was PBMCs from blood, obtained 40 to 50 days after vaccination. The CDR3 is CASSYTLGWGSEQYF. CDR3 coding DNA: TGTGCCAGCAGTTACACCCTGGGATGGGGCTCCGAGCAGTACTTC.